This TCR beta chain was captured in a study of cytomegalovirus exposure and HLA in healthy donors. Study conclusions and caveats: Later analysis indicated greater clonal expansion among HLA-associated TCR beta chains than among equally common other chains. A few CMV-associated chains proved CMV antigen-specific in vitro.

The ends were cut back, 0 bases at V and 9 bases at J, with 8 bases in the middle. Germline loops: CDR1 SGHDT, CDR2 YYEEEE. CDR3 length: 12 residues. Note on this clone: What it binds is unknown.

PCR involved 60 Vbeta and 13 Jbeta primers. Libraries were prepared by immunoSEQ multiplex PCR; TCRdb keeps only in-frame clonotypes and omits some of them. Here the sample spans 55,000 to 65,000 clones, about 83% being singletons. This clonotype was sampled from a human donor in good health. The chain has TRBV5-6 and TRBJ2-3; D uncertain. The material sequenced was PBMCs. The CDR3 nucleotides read TGTGCCAGCAGCTTGGCGGTTTCCACGCAGTATTTT. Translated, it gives CASSLAVSTQYF.